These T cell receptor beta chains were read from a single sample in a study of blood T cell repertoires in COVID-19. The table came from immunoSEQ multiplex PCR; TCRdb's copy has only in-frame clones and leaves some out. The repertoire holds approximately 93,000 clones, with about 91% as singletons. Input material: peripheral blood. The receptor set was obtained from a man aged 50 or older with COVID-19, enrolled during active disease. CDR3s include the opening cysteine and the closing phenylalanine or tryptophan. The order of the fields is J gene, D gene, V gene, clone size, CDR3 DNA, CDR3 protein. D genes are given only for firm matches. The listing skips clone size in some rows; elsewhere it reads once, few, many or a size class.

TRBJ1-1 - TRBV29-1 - TGCAGCGTAAGACGCGTGGGACAAGACAGAATGAACACTGAAGCTTTCTTT CSVRRVGQDRMNTEAFF
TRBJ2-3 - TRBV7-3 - TGTGCCAGCAGCTTAAAGGCAGGAGGTGCAGATACGCAGTATTTT CASSLKAGGADTQYF
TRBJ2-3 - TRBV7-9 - TGTGCCAGCAGCTTACGCCTACTAACACGCACAGATACGCAGTATTTT CASSLRLLTRTDTQYF
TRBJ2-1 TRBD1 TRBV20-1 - TGCAGTGCTAGTAAGGCGGACAGGGTTGACAATGAGCAGTTCTTC CSASKADRVDNEQFF
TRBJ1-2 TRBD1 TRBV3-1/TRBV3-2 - TGTGCCAGCAGCCAAGGCAGGACAGGGGGGGATGGCTACACCTTC CASSQGRTGGDGYTF
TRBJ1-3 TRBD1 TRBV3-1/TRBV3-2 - TGTGCCAGCAGCCCGACAGGGGCTGGAAACACCATATATTTT CASSPTGAGNTIYF
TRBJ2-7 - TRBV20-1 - TGCAGCGCCAATGAGGGCTACGAGCAGTACTTC CSANEGYEQYF
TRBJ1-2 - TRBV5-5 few TGTGCCAGCAGCTTGCGGGCGGGGATCGACTATGGCTACACCTTC CASSLRAGIDYGYTF
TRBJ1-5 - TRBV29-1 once TGCAGCGCGCGAGATGGAGGTGTCGGGAGCAATCAGCCCCAGCATTTT CSARDGGVGSNQPQHF
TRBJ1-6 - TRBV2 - TGTGCCAGCAGTGTACAGCCTAATTCACCCCTCCACTTT CASSVQPNSPLHF
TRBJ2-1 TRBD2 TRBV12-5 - TGTGCTAGTGGCTCAACCGGGACTAGCGGCTACAATGAGCAGTTCTTC CASGSTGTSGYNEQFF
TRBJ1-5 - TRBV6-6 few TGTGCCAGCCAAGAAGGAGGTCAGCCCCAGCATTTT CASQEGGQPQHF
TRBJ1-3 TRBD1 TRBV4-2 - TGTGCCAGCAGCCAAGATCCTAGGACAGGCACATCTGGAAACACCATATATTTT CASSQDPRTGTSGNTIYF
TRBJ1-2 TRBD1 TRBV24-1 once TGTGCCACGAGGGACAGGGAAAACTATGGCTACACCTTC CATRDRENYGYTF
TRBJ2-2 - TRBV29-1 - TGCAGCGTTCTACTTCGGAACACCGGGGAGCTGTTTTTT CSVLLRNTGELFF
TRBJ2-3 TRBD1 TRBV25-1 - TGTGCCAGCAGTGAATCATGGCAGGGGGTAGATACGCAGTATTTT CASSESWQGVDTQYF
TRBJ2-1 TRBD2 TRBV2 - TGTGCCAGCAGTGCCCTCCCCAGCGGGGGGTACAATGAGCAGTTCTTC CASSALPSGGYNEQFF
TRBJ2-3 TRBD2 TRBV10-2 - TGCGCCAGCAGTGCTGGACTAGCGGATACGCAGTATTTT CASSAGLADTQYF
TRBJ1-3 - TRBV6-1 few TGTGCCAGCAGTGAATCAGGGAGAAACACCATATATTTT CASSESGRNTIYF
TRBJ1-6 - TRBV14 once TGTGCCAGCAGCCATTTTGTCAGTAATTCACCCCTCCACTTT CASSHFVSNSPLHF
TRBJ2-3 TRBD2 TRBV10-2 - TGCGCCAGCAGTGAGGCGGGGGGCGCAGATACGCAGTATTTT CASSEAGGADTQYF
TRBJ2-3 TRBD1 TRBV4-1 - TGCGCCAGCAGCCCGCGGACAGGTACTACTAGCACAGATACGCAGTATTTT CASSPRTGTTSTDTQYF
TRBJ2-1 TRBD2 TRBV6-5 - TGTGCCAGCAGTAGCGGACTAGGTTGGTCAAATGAGCAGTTCTTC CASSSGLGWSNEQFF
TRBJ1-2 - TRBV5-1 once TGCGCCAGCAGCTTGGACAGGGCATATGGCTACACCTTC CASSLDRAYGYTF
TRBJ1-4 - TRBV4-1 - TGCGCCAGCAGCTCGGACAGACGTTTGTTTTTT CASSSDRRLFF
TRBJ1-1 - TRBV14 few TGTGCCAGCAGGCGACAGGCGAACACTGAAGCTTTCTTT CASRRQANTEAFF
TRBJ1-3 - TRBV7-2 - TGTGCCAGCAGCCCCCCCTCCCTCGCTGGAAACACCATATATTTT CASSPPSLAGNTIYF
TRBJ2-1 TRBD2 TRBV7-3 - TGTGCCAGCAGCTCTCCCGGGACTAGAGATGAGCAGTTCTTC CASSSPGTRDEQFF
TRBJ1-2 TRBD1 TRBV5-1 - TGCGCCAGCAGCCCGGGACAGGGGATGGACTATGGCTACACCTTC CASSPGQGMDYGYTF
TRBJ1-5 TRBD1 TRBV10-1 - TGCGCCAGCAGTGAAATTCATGGAGGGACAGGGAACAATCAGCCCCAGCATTTT CASSEIHGGTGNNQPQHF
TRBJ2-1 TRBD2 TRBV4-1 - TGCGCCAGCAGCCAAAGGACTAGCGGGGGAGGCGAGCAGTTCTTC CASSQRTSGGGEQFF
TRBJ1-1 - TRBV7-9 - TGTGCCAGCAGCTTAAGGGGGACGGTTGAAGCTTTCTTT CASSLRGTVEAFF
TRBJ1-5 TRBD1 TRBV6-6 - TGTGCCAGCAGTTATTACGACAGGGTCGATCAGCCCCAGCATTTT CASSYYDRVDQPQHF
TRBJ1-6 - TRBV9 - TGTGCCAGCAGCGTAGGGACGGGATATAATTCACCCCTCCACTTT CASSVGTGYNSPLHF
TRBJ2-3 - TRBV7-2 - TGTGCCAGCAGCTTAGAAGATACTTTCCTAGGATACGATACGCAGTATTTT CASSLEDTFLGYDTQYF
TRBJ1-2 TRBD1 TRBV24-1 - TGTGCCACCAGTGCCCGGGACAGCTTCTATGGCTACACCTTC CATSARDSFYGYTF
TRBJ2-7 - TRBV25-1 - TGTGCCAGCAGTGAAGTAAACTCCTACGAGCAGTACTTC CASSEVNSYEQYF
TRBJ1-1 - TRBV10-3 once TGTGCCATCAGTGACGGGGGGCAGGGTGAAGCTTTCTTT CAISDGGQGEAFF
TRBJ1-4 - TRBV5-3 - TGTGCCAGACCAGGCGAACAGACTAGTCGAAGTGAAAAACTGTTTTTT CARPGEQTSRSEKLFF
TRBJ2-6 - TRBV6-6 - TGTGCCAGCAGTTACAGTAGCTCTGGGGCCAACGTCCTGACTTTC CASSYSSSGANVLTF
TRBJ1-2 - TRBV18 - TGTGCCAGCTCACCGGACATTCTCTCGGTCTATGGCTACACCTTC CASSPDILSVYGYTF
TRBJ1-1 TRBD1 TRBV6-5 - TGTGCCAGCAGTCGGACAGGGAATCAGGACACTGAAGCTTTCTTT CASSRTGNQDTEAFF
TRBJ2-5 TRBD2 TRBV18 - TGTGCCAGCACAAAGCGGGGGGGACAAGAGACCCAGTACTTC CASTKRGGQETQYF
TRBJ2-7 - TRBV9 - TGTGCCAGCAGCGTACTGGACTCGCGGCACGAGCAGTACTTC CASSVLDSRHEQYF
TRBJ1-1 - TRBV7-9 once TGTGCCAGCAGCCAAGGGGTCACTGAAGCTTTCTTT CASSQGVTEAFF
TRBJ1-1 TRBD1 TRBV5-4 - TGTGCCAGCAGCACTTCGACAGGGGGCGCAACTGAAGCTTTCTTT CASSTSTGGATEAFF
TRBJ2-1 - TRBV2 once TGTGCCAGCAGTGAACATGAGGGTGGGAGTGAGCAGTTCTTC CASSEHEGGSEQFF
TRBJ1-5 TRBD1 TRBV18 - TGTGCCAGCTCACCAGGGACAGGGGTCGGGCAGCCCCAGCATTTT CASSPGTGVGQPQHF
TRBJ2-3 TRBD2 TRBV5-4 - TGTGCCAGCAGCTCTCGGGGGGGGCTGGGCACAGATACGCAGTATTTT CASSSRGGLGTDTQYF
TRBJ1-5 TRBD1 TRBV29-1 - TGCAGCGTCCAGACAGGGGGACAGCCCCAGCATTTT CSVQTGGQPQHF
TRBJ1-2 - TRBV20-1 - TGCAGTGCTAGAACAGGCGGCTACACCTTC CSARTGGYTF
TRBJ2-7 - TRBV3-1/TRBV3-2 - TGTGCCAGCAGCCAAGATCTGAGGATCTCCTACGAGCAGTACTTC CASSQDLRISYEQYF
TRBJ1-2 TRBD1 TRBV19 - TGTGCCAGTAGTACGTCCGGGACAGGTTTTGCCTATGGCTACACCTTC CASSTSGTGFAYGYTF
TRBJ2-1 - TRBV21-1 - TGTGCCAGCAGCAAATTGGGGACAGGGTGCAATGAGCAGTTCTTC CASSKLGTGCNEQFF
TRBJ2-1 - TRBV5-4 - TGTGCCAGCAGCTTTGGGGGGAGCTCCTACAATGAGCAGTTCTTC CASSFGGSSYNEQFF
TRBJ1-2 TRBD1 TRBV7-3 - TGTGCCAGCAGTACATCCGGGACAGCCGTTGATTCCACCTTC CASSTSGTAVDSTF
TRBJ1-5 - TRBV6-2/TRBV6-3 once TGTGCCAGCAGTTTCCATAGCAATCAGCCCCAGCATTTT CASSFHSNQPQHF
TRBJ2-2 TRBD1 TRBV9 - TGTGCCAGCAGCACAACCGGACAGGGGGTTTACGCCGGGGAGCTGTTTTTT CASSTTGQGVYAGELFF
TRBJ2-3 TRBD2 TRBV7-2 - TGTGCCAGCAGCGCTCGACTAGCGGGGGGGGCAGATACGCAGTATTTT CASSARLAGGADTQYF
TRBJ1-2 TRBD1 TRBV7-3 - TGTGCCAGCAGCTTAACGGGACAGGACCGCTATGGCTACACCTTC CASSLTGQDRYGYTF